Presented here are 12 T cell receptor beta chains from one specimen sequenced in a study of blood T cell repertoires in COVID-19. TCRdb's table, derived via immunoSEQ multiplex PCR, lists solely in-frame clones and lacks some. The profile shows over 35,000 clones, around four fifths of them singletons. Source material: peripheral blood. These TCRs come from a human donor in a cohort sampled during active COVID-19.

CDR3: CASSDQANRGYTF. CDR3 DNA: TGTGCCAGCAGTGACCAAGCGAATCGGGGCTACACCTTC. The chain joins TRBV2 to TRBJ1-2; D call uncertain. This CDR3 contains 13 residues. Germline V gene lookup returns CDR1 SNHLY and CDR2 FYNNEI. V lost 3 bases and J lost 8, with 13 bases in between.

V gene TRBV3-1 (or the pseudogene TRBV3-2) combines with J gene TRBJ1-3, with D possibly matching TRBD1 (6 bases). This CDR3 has 14 residues. V was clipped by 1 base and J by 4 bases, with 8 bases between them. Looked up from germline, CDR1 is LGHDT and CDR2 is YNNKEL (reference sequence). CDR3 nucleotide sequence: TGTGCCAGCAGCCAAGGCAGGGGAGGAAACACCATATATTTT. Protein sequence: CASSQGRGGNTIYF.

The CDR3 spells CASSQDRPSNTQYF. The CDR3 coding sequence is TGCGCCAGCAGCCAAGATCGGCCTAGTAACACGCAGTATTTT. The chain uses TRBV4-3 and TRBJ2-3; D is unclear. Between the trimmed V and J ends, which lost 0 bases and 9 bases, there was a span of 13 bases. Germline CDR1 LGHNA, CDR2 YSLEER. CDR3 length: 14 residues.

V and J are TRBV9 and TRBJ2-3; no clear D gene. V dropped 4 bases and J dropped 8 bases, with 11 bases sitting between them. This CDR3 is built from 12 residues. Germline V CDR1 and CDR2: SGDLS, YYNGEE. In nucleotides, the CDR3 is TGTGCCAGCAGCCCCTCATTGCGTACGCAGTATTTT. Translated: CASSPSLRTQYF. Based on the CDR3 plus reference TRBV9 and TRBJ2-3, the full variable domain is DSGVTQTPKHLITATGQRVTLRCSPRSGDLSVYWYQQSLDQGLQFLIQYYNGEERAKGNILERFSAQQFPDLHSELNLSSLELGDSALYFCASSPSLRTQYFGPGTRLTVL.

The chain joins TRBV10-3 to TRBJ2-7; TRBD2 aligns across 11 bases. The length of the CDR3 is 14 residues. V gave up 4 bases and J gave up 5 bases; unmatched junction bases: 4. Germline CDR1 and CDR2: ENHRY and SYGVKD. The CDR3 here is CAISASGGSDEQYF. CDR3 DNA: TGTGCCATCAGTGCTAGCGGGGGGTCAGACGAGCAGTACTTC.

A word on this clone: One end of the junction varies from germline; a read error may be responsible. This chain uses TRBV7-7 with TRBJ2-7, with 10 bases fitting TRBD1. The CDR3 covers 14 residues. From germline, CDR1 is SSHAT and CDR2 FNYEAQ (reference sequence). The CDR3 DNA reads TGTGCTAGCAGCTTAGACAGGGGGCCGTACGAGCAGTACTTC. The encoded protein is CASSLDRGPYEQYF.

The V call is TRBV11-3, the J call TRBJ2-3, with a tentative D call TRBD2 (6 bases). Looked up from germline, CDR1 is SGHNT and CDR2 is YENEEA. The CDR3 is made up of 15 amino acids. V lost 0 bases and J 1 base, leaving 8 bases between the germline ends. CDR3 nucleotide sequence: TGTGCCAGCAGCTTAGACGGCGGGGGCACAGATACGCAGTATTTT. Its translation is CASSLDGGGTDTQYF.

The rearrangement uses TRBV11-1 and TRBJ1-2; D is unresolved. CDR1 and CDR2 from the germline V gene are SGHAT and FQDESV (reference sequence). The CDR3 loop spans 15 amino acids. V was clipped by 5 bases and J by 3 bases, with 16 bases between them. Here the CDR3 reads CASSPPSGGYYGYTF. In DNA form, the CDR3 reads TGTGCCAGCAGCCCACCCTCTGGAGGGTACTATGGCTACACCTTC.

The gene calls are TRBV7-2 and TRBJ2-1, with TRBD1 as a possible D gene (7 bases). CDR3 length: 16 amino acids. The germline V and J ends were trimmed by 1 base and 2 bases, with 12 bases remaining between them. CDR1 is SGHTA and CDR2 is FQGNSA in the germline V gene. The DNA for the CDR3 is TGTGCCAGCAGCTTAGGCGGGACAGTCACCTACAATGAGCAGTTCTTC. This gives the protein CASSLGGTVTYNEQFF.

The rearrangement joins TRBV7-9 to TRBJ2-3; D call uncertain. The CDR3 sequence is 13 residues long. V gave up 0 bases and J gave up 5 bases, with 6 bases separating them. The V gene's germline CDR1 is SEHNR and CDR2 FQNEAQ (reference sequence). CDR3 in DNA: TGTGCCAGCAGCTTAGCGTCCGTAGATACGCAGTATTTT. It translates to CASSLASVDTQYF.

The chain recombines TRBV7-6 with TRBJ1-2; D may be TRBD1 (5 bases). The CDR3 is 15 amino acids. Germline V gene data show CDR1 as SGHVS and CDR2 as FNYEAQ. Trimming cost V 5 bases and J 4 bases, with 17 bases left between them. CDR3 sequence (DNA): TGTGCCAGCAGCCCCCGGGACCTAGCGCTCTATGGCTACACCTTC. Protein sequence: CASSPRDLALYGYTF.

This clone was recorded a few times. The rearrangement links TRBV6-1 to TRBJ2-7, with 8 positions matching TRBD2. Germline V gene lookup returns CDR1 MNHNS and CDR2 SASEGT. The trim removed 6 bases at V and 3 bases at J, leaving 10 bases unmatched. This CDR3 is built from 15 residues. The CDR3 loop reads CASSLGGRPLYEQYF. CDR3 DNA: TGTGCCAGCAGCCTGGGCGGGAGGCCACTCTACGAGCAGTACTTC.